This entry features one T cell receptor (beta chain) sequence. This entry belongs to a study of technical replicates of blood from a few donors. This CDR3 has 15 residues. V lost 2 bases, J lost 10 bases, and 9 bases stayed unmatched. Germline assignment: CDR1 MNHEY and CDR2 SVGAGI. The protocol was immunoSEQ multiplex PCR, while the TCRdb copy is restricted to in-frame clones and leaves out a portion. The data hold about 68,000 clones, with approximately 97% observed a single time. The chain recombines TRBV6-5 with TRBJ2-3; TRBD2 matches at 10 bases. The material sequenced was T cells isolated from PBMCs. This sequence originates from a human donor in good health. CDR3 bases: TGTGCCAGCAGTTACGGCCCAGCGGGAGGGAGTTCGCAGTATTTT. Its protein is CASSYGPAGGSSQYF.